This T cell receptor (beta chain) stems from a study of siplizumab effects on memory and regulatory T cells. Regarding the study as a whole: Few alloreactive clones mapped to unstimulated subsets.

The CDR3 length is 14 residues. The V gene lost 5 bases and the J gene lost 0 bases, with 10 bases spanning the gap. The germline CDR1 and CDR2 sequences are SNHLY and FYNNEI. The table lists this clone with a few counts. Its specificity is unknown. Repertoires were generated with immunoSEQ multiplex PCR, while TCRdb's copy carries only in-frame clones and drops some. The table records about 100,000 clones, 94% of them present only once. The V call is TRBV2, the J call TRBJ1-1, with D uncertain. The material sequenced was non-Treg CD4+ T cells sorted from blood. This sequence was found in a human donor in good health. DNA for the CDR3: TGTGCCAGCAGTTTGTCCAGCCTGAACACTGAAGCTTTCTTT. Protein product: CASSLSSLNTEAFF.